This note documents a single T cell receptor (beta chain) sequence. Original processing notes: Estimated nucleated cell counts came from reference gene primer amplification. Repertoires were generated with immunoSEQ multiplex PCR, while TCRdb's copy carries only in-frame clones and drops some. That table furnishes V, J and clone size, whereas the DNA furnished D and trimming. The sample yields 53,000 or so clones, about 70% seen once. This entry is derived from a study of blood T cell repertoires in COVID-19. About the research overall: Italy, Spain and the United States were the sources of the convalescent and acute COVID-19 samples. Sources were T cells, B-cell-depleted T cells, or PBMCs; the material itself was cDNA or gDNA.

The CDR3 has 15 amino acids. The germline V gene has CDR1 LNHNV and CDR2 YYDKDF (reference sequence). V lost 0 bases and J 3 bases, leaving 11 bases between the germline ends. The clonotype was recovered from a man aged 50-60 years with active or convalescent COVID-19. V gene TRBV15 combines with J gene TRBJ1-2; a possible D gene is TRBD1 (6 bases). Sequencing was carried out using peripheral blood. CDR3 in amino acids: CATSRDIYRDYGYTF. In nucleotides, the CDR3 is TGTGCCACCAGCAGAGATATCTACAGGGACTATGGCTACACCTTC.